Listed below are T cell receptor beta chains from one sample, sequenced in a study of T cells in Graves' hyperthyroidism and ophthalmopathy. TCRdb reprocessed the multiplex PCR reads with MiXCR, giving one entry per CDR3 protein. The repertoire holds a few hundred thousand distinct CDR3 sequences, with roughly 23% as singletons. The sample was blood. The receptors stem from a woman aged 45-65 years with Graves' hyperthyroidism. CDR3s include the opening cysteine and the closing phenylalanine or tryptophan. A D gene is named only where the DNA matches it firmly. Clone size is given for some rows only: seen once, a few or many times, or a class if the clone is expanded.

size	length	V	D	J	DNA	CDR3
few	13	TRBV20-1	TRBD1	TRBJ1-2	TGCAGTGCGATCGTACAGGGGGCGTATGGCTACACCTTC	CSAIVQGAYGYTF
many	16	TRBV11-2	TRBD2	TRBJ2-5	TGTGCCAGCAGCTTAGGAAAGCGGGGACTCCAAGAGACCCAGTACTTC	CASSLGKRGLQETQYF
many	13	TRBV6-1	NA	TRBJ1-1	TGTGCCAGCAGACCCAGACTCGGGGAAGAAGCTTTCTTT	CASRPRLGEEAFF
many	14	TRBV12-3/TRBV12-4	NA	TRBJ2-7	TGTGCCAGCAGCCGCGGGGGCAACTCCTACGAGCAGTACTTC	CASSRGGNSYEQYF
many	15	TRBV12-3/TRBV12-4	TRBD1	TRBJ1-1	TGTGCCAGCAGTTCGCGGACAGGAATGAACACTGAAGCTTTCTTT	CASSSRTGMNTEAFF
many	15	TRBV7-8	NA	TRBJ1-1	TGTGCCAGCACCCTCCGAGGGGCTCTAAACACTGAAGCTTTCTTT	CASTLRGALNTEAFF
NA	18	TRBV14	TRBD1	TRBJ2-3	TGTGCCAGCAGCCTTACAGGGGCGAGGGACAGGCACACAGATACGCAGTATTTT	CASSLTGARDRHTDTQYF
many	16	TRBV9	NA	TRBJ2-5	TGTGCCAGCAGCGTAGAGGGCTGGGCGAACCAAGAGACCCAGTACTTC	CASSVEGWANQETQYF
many	13	TRBV28	NA	TRBJ2-1	TGTGCCAGCAGTAGTGGTAATCACAATGAGCAGTTCTTC	CASSSGNHNEQFF
many	15	TRBV6-1	TRBD2	TRBJ2-3	TGTGCCAGCAGTTACGGGGGGACCCCTGCAGATACGCAGTATTTT	CASSYGGTPADTQYF
many	16	TRBV20-1	TRBD2	TRBJ2-7	TGCAGTGCTACCCCCAGGGGGACTAGCGGGGCCCACGAGCAGTACTTC	CSATPRGTSGAHEQYF
many	17	TRBV20-1	TRBD2	TRBJ2-1	TGCAGTGCTAGAGATATCCAGCGGGAGGGCCGGTACAATGAGCAGTTCTTC	CSARDIQREGRYNEQFF
many	15	TRBV28	NA	TRBJ2-7	TGTGCCAGCAACTCGTGGGGGGAAAGCTCCTACGAGCAGTACTTC	CASNSWGESSYEQYF
many	16	TRBV20-1	NA	TRBJ2-1	TGCAGTGCTAGAGATGGGGCAGGGGAACCCTACAATGAGCAGTTCTTC	CSARDGAGEPYNEQFF
NA	12	TRBV12-3/TRBV12-4	NA	TRBJ1-2	TGTGCCATGCAGGACAGCAGGAGTGGCTACACCTTC	CAMQDSRSGYTF
many	13	TRBV30	NA	TRBJ2-7	TGTGCCTGGAGTGAGATCTCCCCTTACGAGCAGTACTTC	CAWSEISPYEQYF
many	14	TRBV27	NA	TRBJ1-5	TGTGCCAGCAGGCAGAGTTATAGCAATCAGCCCCAGCATTTT	CASRQSYSNQPQHF
many	13	TRBV12-3/TRBV12-4	NA	TRBJ1-5	TGTGCCAGCAGTTGGGGGGCGGATCAGCCCCAGCATTTT	CASSWGADQPQHF
NA	14	TRBV12-5	NA	TRBJ1-2	TGTGCTAGTGTTCCATTACTGACAGCCTATGGCTACACCTTC	CASVPLLTAYGYTF
many	15	TRBV5-1	TRBD1	TRBJ2-1	TGCGCCAGCAGCCGGACAGGGGTAACCTACAATGAGCAGTTCTTC	CASSRTGVTYNEQFF
NA	16	TRBV11-1	TRBD2	TRBJ2-1	TGTGCCAGCAGCACCACGGGACTAGCGGTCTACAATGAGCAGTTCTTC	CASSTTGLAVYNEQFF
few	20	TRBV29-1	TRBD2	TRBJ2-1	TGCAGCGTTGGCGGGGTAGGGTTTAGCGGGGGGCCGGGGATACACAATGAGCAGTTCTTC	CSVGGVGFSGGPGIHNEQFF
many	15	TRBV4-1	TRBD1	TRBJ1-2	TGCGCCAGCAGCCAAGCAGAGAACAGGGGCTATGGCTACACCTTC	CASSQAENRGYGYTF
many	14	TRBV7-2	NA	TRBJ2-3	TGTGCCAGCAGCTTAGCCGAGATCGCAGATACGCAGTATTTT	CASSLAEIADTQYF
NA	16	TRBV6-2/TRBV6-3	NA	TRBJ2-2	TGTGCCAGCAGTTACTCCAGGGGTTGGGGCACCGGGGAGCTGTTTTTT	CASSYSRGWGTGELFF
NA	16	TRBV5-6	TRBD1	TRBJ1-1	TGTGCCAGCAGCCCCATCGGGACAGCAATGAACACTGAAGCTTTCTTT	CASSPIGTAMNTEAFF
NA	16	TRBV6-5	TRBD1	TRBJ1-4	TGTGCCAGCAGTTACTCGATACAGGGGTTAAATGAAAAACTGTTTTTT	CASSYSIQGLNEKLFF
many	19	TRBV27	NA	TRBJ1-6	TGTGCCAGCAGTTTCAGCCAGGGTTTTGGGCCCAGGGAGAATTCACCCCTCCACTTT	CASSFSQGFGPRENSPLHF
NA	14	TRBV5-1	NA	TRBJ1-4	TGCGCCAGCAGCTTTCGGACAACTAATGAAAAACTGTTTTTT	CASSFRTTNEKLFF
many	14	TRBV6-1	NA	TRBJ2-5	TGTGCCAGCAGTTTAGACAGGCGGCGAGAGACCCAGTACTTC	CASSLDRRRETQYF
many	15	TRBV3-1	TRBD1	TRBJ1-1	TGTGCCAGCAGCCTATCGACCCGGACAGGGATCAACGCTTTCTTT	CASSLSTRTGINAFF
many	12	TRBV3-1	NA	TRBJ2-5	TGTGCCAGCAGCCGGTTAGAAGAGACCCAGTACTTC	CASSRLEETQYF
few	16	TRBV20-1	TRBD1	TRBJ1-5	TGCAGTGCTAGAGTCTCCGGGACAGGGACTTATCAGCCCCAGCATTTT	CSARVSGTGTYQPQHF
NA	16	TRBV5-1	NA	TRBJ2-1	TGCGCCAGCAGCGAGACTTCCCCACGTGACTACAATGAGCAGTTCTTC	CASSETSPRDYNEQFF
many	12	TRBV20-1	NA	TRBJ2-3	TGCAGTATAGGGGGGGGCACAGATACGCAGTATTTT	CSIGGGTDTQYF
many	17	TRBV24-1	NA	TRBJ2-5	TGTGCCACCAGTGAGGGAGGTAAGGGGTCCCGTCAAGAGACCCAGTACTTC	CATSEGGKGSRQETQYF
NA	15	TRBV28	NA	TRBJ2-1	TGTGCCAGCAGTTTCGGGACACACGGCGTGAATGAGCAGTTCTTC	CASSFGTHGVNEQFF
many	15	TRBV5-1	TRBD1	TRBJ2-2	TGCGCCAGCAGTGCGGGACAGGGCTACACCGGGGAGCTGTTTTTT	CASSAGQGYTGELFF
NA	18	TRBV20-1	NA	TRBJ2-6	TGCAGTGCCTCCGACAGGCCCTCCCTACTCTCTGGGGCCAACGTCCTGACTTTC	CSASDRPSLLSGANVLTF
NA	12	TRBV28	NA	TRBJ1-4	TGTGCCAGCAGTGCGTCTCGGCGCCGACTGTTTTTT	CASSASRRRLFF
many	16	TRBV28	NA	TRBJ2-1	TGTGCCAGCAGTCCGCTAGGACAGGAGGAGGGCAATGAGCAGTTCTTC	CASSPLGQEEGNEQFF
few	14	TRBV20-1	NA	TRBJ1-4	TGCGGTGCCCAATCGGCGGGGGGCGGTGAAAAACTGTTTTTT	CGAQSAGGGEKLFF
once	14	TRBV12-3/TRBV12-4	NA	TRBJ2-6	TGTGCCACCCTTGGGAGTACCGGGGCCAACGTCCTGACTTTC	CATLGSTGANVLTF
many	14	TRBV7-9	NA	TRBJ2-5	TGTGCCAGCAGCTTACAGGAGTACCAAGAGACCCAGTACTTC	CASSLQEYQETQYF
NA	15	TRBV7-8	NA	TRBJ2-1	TGTGCCAGCAGCGTCGGGACACCTCCCTACAATGAGCAGTTCTTC	CASSVGTPPYNEQFF
many	16	TRBV28	NA	TRBJ2-7	TGTGCCAGCAGTCGACCCGGGACCGCGAGCTCCTACGAGCAGTACTTC	CASSRPGTASSYEQYF
many	14	TRBV27	NA	TRBJ2-5	TGTGCCAGCAGTTCCCCGCGGAACCAAGAGACCCAGTACTTC	CASSSPRNQETQYF
NA	17	TRBV7-3	TRBD2	TRBJ2-3	TGTGCCAGCAGCTTAACGTCGGTAGCGGGGTTCACAGATACGCAGTATTTT	CASSLTSVAGFTDTQYF
many	14	TRBV30	TRBD2	TRBJ2-7	TGTGCCTGGAGTGTGGGTAGCGGGAGATTCGAGCAGTACTTC	CAWSVGSGRFEQYF
many	17	TRBV12-3/TRBV12-4	TRBD2	TRBJ2-1	TGTGCCAGCAGTTGGACAGGACTAGCGGGAGTTCGGGATGAGCAGTTCTTC	CASSWTGLAGVRDEQFF
NA	14	TRBV6-1	NA	TRBJ2-7	TGTGCCAGCAGGTGGACACGCCGCTCCTACGAGCAGTACTTC	CASRWTRRSYEQYF
many	15	TRBV6-6	NA	TRBJ1-5	TGTGCCAGCAGTTACTCCGGCGGGTACAATCAGCCCCAGCATTTT	CASSYSGGYNQPQHF
many	14	TRBV20-1	TRBD1	TRBJ2-1	TGCAGTGCAACCCGGGACAGGGGGCGCGATGAGCAGTTCTTC	CSATRDRGRDEQFF
many	14	TRBV20-1	NA	TRBJ2-3	TGCAGTGCTAGATCCCCGGGGCTAACAGATACGCAGTATTTT	CSARSPGLTDTQYF
NA	14	TRBV20-1	TRBD2	TRBJ2-7	TGCAGTGCTAGGTCTAGCGGGGGCTCCTACGAGCAGTACTTC	CSARSSGGSYEQYF
NA	15	TRBV5-5	TRBD1	TRBJ1-5	TGTGCCAGCACCCAGGGGGACGTCGAAAATCAGCCCCAGCATTTT	CASTQGDVENQPQHF
many	16	TRBV5-8	TRBD1	TRBJ1-2	TGTGCCAGCAGCAGTCAGGGACAGGGGTCGTCCTATGGCTACACCTTC	CASSSQGQGSSYGYTF
once	12	TRBV12-3/TRBV12-4	NA	TRBJ2-7	TGTGCCAGCTCACCGCGCAGGGGCGAGCAGTACTTC	CASSPRRGEQYF